Listed below are T cell receptor beta chains from one sample, sequenced in a study of blood T cell repertoires in COVID-19. The protocol was immunoSEQ multiplex PCR, while the TCRdb copy is restricted to in-frame clones and leaves out a portion. This sample has 100,000 to 150,000 clones, with 80% found just once. The sequenced material came from peripheral blood. The receptors shown here come from a human donor in a cohort sampled during active COVID-19. Both conserved end residues are part of each CDR3. The D gene is left open where the match is weak. Expanded clones are given a class, and other clones once, few, many or no size at all.

J,V,D,size,CDR3,DNA
TRBJ1-5,TRBV27,TRBD1,.,CASSPQGAEPQHF,TGTGCCAGCAGTCCTCAGGGGGCAGAGCCCCAGCATTTT
TRBJ1-2,TRBV7-6,TRBD1,once,CASSPSQGATGYTF,TGTGCCAGCAGCCCGTCACAGGGGGCTACGGGCTACACCTTC
TRBJ2-5,TRBV5-1,TRBD2,.,CASSPVAGVETQYF,TGCGCCAGCAGCCCAGTAGCGGGGGTGGAGACCCAGTACTTC
TRBJ1-2,TRBV12-3/TRBV12-4,.,.,CASSLRGGGYTF,TGTGCCAGCAGTCTCAGGGGCGGTGGCTACACCTTC
TRBJ1-1,TRBV29-1,TRBD1,.,CSVAQGDTEAFF,TGCAGCGTTGCACAGGGGGACACTGAAGCTTTCTTT
TRBJ2-2,TRBV4-1,.,.,CASSQATRSTGELFF,TGCGCCAGCAGCCAAGCGACTAGAAGTACCGGGGAGCTGTTTTTT
TRBJ2-7,TRBV30,.,once,CAWNSRGRGEQYF,TGTGCCTGGAACTCCAGGGGGCGGGGGGAGCAGTACTTC
TRBJ1-1,TRBV5-1,TRBD1,.,CASSSGTEGTEAFF,TGCGCCAGCAGCTCCGGGACAGAGGGCACTGAAGCTTTCTTT
TRBJ1-6,TRBV28,.,.,CASSLRVRSPLHF,TGTGCCAGCAGTTTGCGGGTACGCTCACCCCTCCACTTT
TRBJ2-3,TRBV6-6,.,.,CASSYSGTGRATQYF,TGTGCCAGCAGTTACTCCGGGACTGGGAGAGCTACGCAGTATTTT
TRBJ1-2,TRBV3-1/TRBV3-2,.,.,CASSQGLSGNYGYTF,TGTGCCAGCAGCCAAGGTTTGTCAGGGAACTATGGCTACACCTTC
TRBJ2-7,TRBV12-3/TRBV12-4,.,once,CASSPRVGEQYF,TGTGCCAGCAGCCCACGGGTAGGCGAGCAGTACTTC
TRBJ2-7,TRBV20-1,TRBD2,.,CSASAPVERGELYEQYF,TGCAGTGCTAGTGCCCCAGTAGAGCGGGGAGAACTATACGAGCAGTACTTC
TRBJ2-1,TRBV5-1,.,.,CASSLRIARYYNEQFF,TGCGCCAGCAGCTTGAGGATAGCGCGCTACTACAATGAGCAGTTCTTC
TRBJ2-2,TRBV2,TRBD1,once,CASRTGAGTGELFF,TGTGCCAGCAGGACAGGGGCGGGCACCGGGGAGCTGTTTTTT
TRBJ2-3,TRBV7-3,TRBD1,.,CASSPTDRVLGDTQYF,TGTGCCAGCAGCCCGACAGACAGGGTGCTTGGAGATACGCAGTATTTT
TRBJ2-7,TRBV27,.,.,CASSLSPQLYYEQYF,TGTGCCAGCAGTTTATCCCCGCAACTCTACTACGAGCAGTACTTC
TRBJ2-7,TRBV11-2,.,.,CASSQNHIEQYF,TGTGCCAGCAGCCAAAACCACATTGAGCAGTACTTC
TRBJ2-3,TRBV6-5,.,few,CASSLEGGRGDTQYF,TGTGCCAGCTCTCTCGAAGGAGGGCGCGGAGATACGCAGTATTTT
TRBJ2-3,TRBV5-1,.,.,CASSPGTDTQYF,TGCGCCAGCAGCCCAGGCACAGATACGCAGTATTTT
TRBJ1-2,TRBV5-1,TRBD1,once,CASSLTGDLYNGYTF,TGCGCCAGCAGCTTGACAGGGGACTTATATAATGGCTACACCTTC
TRBJ1-1,TRBV19,.,once,CASSTAGGRNTEAFF,TGTGCCAGTAGTACGGCCGGGGGACGAAACACTGAAGCTTTCTTT
TRBJ2-2,TRBV7-3,TRBD2,.,CASSAQLAGNTGELFF,TGTGCCAGCAGCGCCCAACTAGCGGGGAACACCGGGGAGCTGTTTTTT
TRBJ1-4,TRBV4-3,.,.,CASSQNSGATNEKLFF,TGCGCCAGCAGCCAAAACTCGGGAGCAACTAATGAAAAACTGTTTTTT
TRBJ1-5,TRBV7-8,TRBD1,.,CASSIRDRGQSNQPQHF,TGTGCCAGCAGCATCCGGGACAGGGGGCAAAGCAATCAGCCCCAGCATTTT
TRBJ2-7,TRBV4-1,.,.,CASSQNSGTYEQYF,TGCGCCAGCAGCCAAAACTCAGGGACCTACGAGCAGTACTTC